This T cell receptor (beta chain) is drawn from a study of blood T cells in healthy people across ages. CDR3 length equals 12 residues. V lost 3 bases to trimming and J lost 10 bases, with 12 bases between them. Through a sample-barcoded 5' primer and a J-beta primer mix, a second PCR was run for 7 to 11 cycles. Every cDNA was tagged by a template-switch adaptor with 12 random nucleotides. TCRdb itself ran the 5' RACE reads through MiXCR, one entry per CDR3 protein. The sample holds over 1,500,000 distinct CDR3 sequences, roughly 49% seen once. Points on this clonotype: The target antigen is unknown.

Findings and limits, study-wide: Unknown donor CMV status possibly confounded expanded clonotype changes. While age rose, TCR beta diversity per million T cells dropped in a roughly linear way. Naive T cell percentage showed a strong correlation with TCR beta diversity.

The chain uses TRBV12-3 or TRBV12-4 and TRBJ1-2; D not certain. The sequenced sample consisted of blood. This TCR was sampled from a woman aged 40 to 50 in good health. CDR3 bases: TGTGCCAGCAGTTTTCCCGGCGGTCCCTACACCTTC. Its protein product is CASSFPGGPYTF.